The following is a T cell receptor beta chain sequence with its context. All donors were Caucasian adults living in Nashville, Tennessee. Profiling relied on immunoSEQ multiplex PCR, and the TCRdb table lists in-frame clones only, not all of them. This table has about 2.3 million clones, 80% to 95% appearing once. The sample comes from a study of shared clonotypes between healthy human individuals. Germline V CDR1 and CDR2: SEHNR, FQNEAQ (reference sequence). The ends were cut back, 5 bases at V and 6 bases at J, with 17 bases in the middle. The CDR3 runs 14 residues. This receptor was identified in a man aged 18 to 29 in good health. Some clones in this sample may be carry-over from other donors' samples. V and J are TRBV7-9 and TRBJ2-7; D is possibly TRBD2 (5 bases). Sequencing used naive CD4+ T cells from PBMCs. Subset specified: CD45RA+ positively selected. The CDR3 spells CASSLLKSSGEQYF. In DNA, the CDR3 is TGTGCCAGCAGCCTCCTCAAGAGCAGCGGCGAGCAGTACTTC.